The sequence of this T cell receptor beta chain was determined in a study of CD8 T cells in ankylosing spondylitis. Study-level results: As reported, disease-linked clones showed significant enrichment in matched ankylosing spondylitis synovial fluid. Disease-linked clones displayed a CD8+ phenotype and appeared relatively rarely in peripheral blood.

V gave up 6 bases and J gave up 5 bases, with 13 bases separating them. The CDR3 extends over 13 amino acids. TCRdb independently ran MiXCR on the 5' RACE reads; one entry per CDR3 protein. The sample shows around 150,000 distinct CDR3 sequences, around 32% of them seen only once. This clonotype was observed a handful of times. Its target is not known. The V call is TRBV12-3 or TRBV12-4, the J call TRBJ1-1; tentative D call: TRBD1 (5 bases). The receptor comes from a male donor with ankylosing spondylitis. The sequenced sample was synovial fluid, either unsorted or a sorted T cell fraction (not recorded which). The CDR3: CASREGWGTEAFF. The CDR3 region has the DNA TGTGCCAGCAGAGAGGGATGGGGGACTGAAGCTTTCTTT.